These 32 T cell receptor beta chains share one sample of origin, sequenced in a study of cytomegalovirus exposure and HLA in healthy donors. The PCR contained 60 Vbeta and 13 Jbeta primers. TCRdb's copy holds only in-frame clones and misses some; the assay was immunoSEQ multiplex PCR. Of fewer than 150,000 clones listed, roughly 80% are singletons. The sequencing sample was made of PBMCs. The receptor source for this set is a woman aged 40 to 50 in good health and CMV-seronegative.

V usage is TRBV5-1 and J usage is TRBJ2-5, with a weak D call TRBD2 (5 bases). The end of the DNA is better explained by TRBJ2-7, so the J call may be wrong. Germline V lookup: CDR1 SGHRS, CDR2 YFSETQ. This CDR3 has 14 residues. The CDR3 here is CASSPTRVAHEQYF. For the CDR3, the DNA is TGCGCCAGCAGCCCGACGAGGGTGGCCCACGAGCAGTACTTC.

This clone was observed a few times. This chain uses TRBV28 with TRBJ2-2; 10 nucleotides line up with TRBD2. The CDR3 is 17 amino acids. J lost 4 bases, V lost 3 bases, and 8 bases had no gene match. Germline V gives CDR1 MDHEN, CDR2 SYDVKM. This CDR3 reads CASSFTSGIWGTGELFF. The CDR3 coding sequence is TGTGCCAGCAGTTTTACTAGCGGGATATGGGGCACCGGGGAGCTGTTTTTT.

The chain employs TRBV5-1 and TRBJ2-2; 10 bases line up with TRBD1. The CDR3 runs 14 residues. Germline values: CDR1 SGHRS, CDR2 YFSETQ. V dropped 7 bases and J dropped 3; count of bases not matched to a gene: 3. CDR3: CASSTGGDTGELFF. The CDR3 DNA reads TGCGCCAGCTCGACAGGGGGCGACACCGGGGAGCTGTTTTTT.

This chain connects TRBV11-3 to TRBJ1-2, with D perhaps TRBD1 (5 bases). V gave up 1 base and J gave up 4 bases, with 19 bases separating them. The CDR3 runs to 17 residues. Germline V lookup: CDR1 SGHNT, CDR2 YENEEA. CDR3 protein: CASSLVPRARGSYGYTF. In DNA, the CDR3 is TGTGCCAGCAGCTTAGTACCCAGGGCACGGGGGAGCTATGGCTACACCTTC. The entire variable domain, with the rest obtained from reference TRBV11-3 and TRBJ1-2, is as follows: EAGVVQSPRYKIIEKKQPVAFWCNPISGHNTLYWYLQNLGQGPELLIRYENEEAVDDSQLPKDRFSAERLKGVDSTLKIQPAELGDSAVYLCASSLVPRARGSYGYTFGSGTRLTVV.

This clone showed up just a few times. CDR3: CASSLDFYGTGNEQYF. The CDR3 nucleotides are TGTGCCAGCAGTTTAGATTTTTACGGGACAGGGAACGAGCAGTACTTC. The chain carries TRBV27 and TRBJ2-7, with TRBD1 matching over 9 bases. Trimming at V came to 2 bases and at J to 5 bases, leaving 10 bases not matched to a gene. This CDR3 has 16 amino acids. Germline values: CDR1 MNHEY, CDR2 SMNVEV (reference sequence).

The V and J genes are TRBV6-5 and TRBJ1-5; 7 bases fit TRBD1. Germline values: CDR1 MNHEY, CDR2 SVGAGI. Trimming at V came to 6 bases and at J to 5 bases, leaving 7 bases not matched to a gene. The CDR3 consists of 14 residues. The CDR3, as DNA: TGTGCCAGCAGAGTCGACAGGGAAGATCAGCCCCAGCATTTT. Amino acid sequence: CASRVDREDQPQHF.

V and J are TRBV7-8 and TRBJ2-7; tentatively, D is TRBD2 (6 bases). Germline V gene lookup returns CDR1 SGHVS and CDR2 FQNEAQ. This CDR3 is 15 amino acids long. V gave up 2 bases and J gave up 4 bases, with 15 bases separating them. The CDR3 loop is CASSLFGDGLYEQYF. The CDR3 nucleotides are TGTGCCAGCAGCTTATTCGGGGATGGACTATACGAGCAGTACTTC.

This clone was seen a few times. The chain uses TRBV27 and TRBJ1-2, with 8 bases identical to TRBD1. V shed 5 bases, J shed 4 bases, and the junction held 6 bases outside the gene matches. The CDR3 covers 14 residues. CDR1 is MNHEY and CDR2 is SMNVEV in the germline V gene (reference sequence). The CDR3 DNA reads TGTGCCAGCAGTCCTGGGACAGGTTTCTATGGCTACACCTTC. This codes for CASSPGTGFYGYTF.

The table lists this clone with a count of one. CDR3 sequence: CASSQGQGSEQYF. The CDR3 coding sequence is TGCGCCAGCAGCCAAGGACAGGGTAGCGAGCAGTACTTC. The J gene is TRBJ2-5, the V gene TRBV4-3; the match to TRBD1 covers 7 bases. TRBJ2-7 matches the DNA end more closely, so the J call is doubtful. The CDR3 is 13 residues long. Germline CDR1 and CDR2: LGHNA and YSLEER.

The rearrangement joins TRBV5-1 to TRBJ1-4; D remains unclear. V was trimmed by 0 bases and J by 0 bases, leaving 9 bases between them. The CDR3 is 16 amino acids. CDR1 and CDR2 (germline): SGHRS, YFSETQ. CDR3 DNA sequence: TGCGCCAGCAGCTTGGGGGCGTCATCAACTAATGAAAAACTGTTTTTT. As protein: CASSLGASSTNEKLFF.

This chain connects TRBV7-2 to TRBJ2-5; 7 nucleotides align to TRBD1. The end of the DNA aligns better with TRBJ2-7, so the J call may be wrong. This CDR3 has 13 residues. From germline, CDR1 is SGHTA and CDR2 FQGNSA. This chain's CDR3 is CASSWDSSYEQYF. The CDR3 DNA follows: TGTGCCAGCAGCTGGGACAGCTCCTACGAGCAGTACTTC.

The chain uses TRBV7-2 and TRBJ2-5, with a weak D call TRBD2 (6 bases). Trimming cost V 5 bases and J 2 bases, with 9 bases left between them. This CDR3 is built from 13 residues. CDR1 and CDR2 (germline): SGHTA, FQGNSA. The DNA for the CDR3 is TGTGCCAGCAGCATGGGACTGCAAGAGACCCAGTACTTC. Translated: CASSMGLQETQYF.

This clone has only a few counts. The chain employs TRBV5-4 and TRBJ1-2; D is perhaps TRBD1 (6 bases). CDR3 length: 14 amino acids. CDR1 and CDR2 from the germline V gene are SGHNT and YYREEE (reference sequence). The V and J ends lost 4 bases and 6 bases respectively, with 16 bases between them. The CDR3 is CASSPGHNPDGYTF. In nucleotides, the CDR3 is TGTGCCAGCAGCCCGGGACACAACCCAGATGGCTACACCTTC.

The chain has TRBV5-3 and TRBJ1-5; 7 bases align to TRBD1. TRBV5-3 is classed as an ORF, of uncertain function. The CDR3 sequence is 15 residues long. Losses at the gene ends were 4 bases for V and 1 base for J; bases not matched to a gene: 5. The CDR3 spells CARSGNRGSNQPQHF. DNA of the CDR3: TGTGCCAGAAGCGGCAACAGGGGAAGCAATCAGCCCCAGCATTTT.

The V gene is TRBV29-1, the J gene TRBJ2-5; 12 positions agree with TRBD2. The J call may be incorrect, as the DNA end agrees better with TRBJ2-7. The CDR3 consists of 14 residues. The germline CDR1 and CDR2 sequences are SQVTM and ANQGSEA. The CDR3 DNA sequence: TGCAGCGTTGGAACTAGCGGGAGGTCCTACGAGCAGTACTTC. It specifies CSVGTSGRSYEQYF.

The rearrangement links TRBV11-2 to TRBJ2-1, with 9 bases that match TRBD2. This CDR3 is built from 19 residues. CDR1 and CDR2 from the germline V gene are SGHAT and FQNNGV. J gave up 2 bases and V 5 bases, and 16 bases lay outside the gene matches. The CDR3 is CASSPARGRATATYNEQFF. The CDR3 nucleotides are TGTGCCAGCAGCCCCGCTCGCGGGAGGGCCACCGCTACCTACAATGAGCAGTTCTTC.

The chain has TRBV10-3 and TRBJ2-4, with D tentatively TRBD1 (5 bases). V lost 0 bases and J lost 2, with 8 bases in between. The germline gives CDR1 ENHRY, CDR2 SYGVKD. The length of the CDR3 is 15 residues. CDR3: CAISESTESKNIQYF. The CDR3 nucleotides read TGTGCCATCAGTGAGTCGACAGAGTCCAAAAACATTCAGTACTTC.

The chain is built from TRBV14 and TRBJ2-7; D possibly corresponds to TRBD2 (6 bases). Per the germline V gene, CDR1 is SGHDN and CDR2 is FVKESK. V shed 4 bases and J shed 4 bases, with 14 bases lying between them. The CDR3 spans 14 residues. The CDR3 reads CASSPRDWFYEQYF. The CDR3 nucleotides read TGTGCCAGCAGCCCCCGGGACTGGTTTTACGAGCAGTACTTC.

J is TRBJ2-7 and V is TRBV6-1; 8 bases line up with TRBD1. The CDR3 sequence is 18 residues long. From germline, CDR1 is MNHNS and CDR2 SASEGT. V was pared by 3 bases and J by 0 bases, with 13 bases of the junction left unmatched. The chain's CDR3 is CASSDNWGRQGSSYEQYF. CDR3 nucleotides: TGTGCCAGCAGTGACAACTGGGGGCGACAGGGGAGCTCCTACGAGCAGTACTTC.

A remark on this clone: A junction end diverges from the germline sequence, so it may reflect a read error. The V call is TRBV7-9, the J call TRBJ1-4, with TRBD1 matching over 7 bases. The CDR3 has 14 residues. Germline lookup yields CDR1 SEHNR and CDR2 FQNEAQ (reference sequence). CDR3 amino acids: CSSQKGTDNEKLFF. Written as DNA, the CDR3 is TGTTCCAGCCAAAAAGGGACAGATAATGAAAAACTGTTTTTT.

The chain joins TRBV19 to TRBJ1-2, with D perhaps matching TRBD1 (6 bases). This CDR3 contains 17 residues. V gave up 7 bases and J gave up 1 base, with 22 bases separating them. Per the germline V gene, CDR1 is LNHDA and CDR2 is SQIVND (reference sequence). The CDR3, as DNA: TGTGCCAGTATAAAGGAAGCGGGGGCCGGGGTTAACTATGGCTACACCTTC. Protein sequence: CASIKEAGAGVNYGYTF.

About this clone: Here the CDR3 omits its conserved ending phenylalanine or tryptophan, so a read error is the likely source. The gene calls are TRBV7-2 and TRBJ1-2; TRBD1 matches 8 bases. V was clipped by 7 bases and J by 8 bases; unmatched bases: 6. This CDR3 spans 12 amino acids. Germline CDR1 reads SGHTA; CDR2 reads FQGNSA. CDR3 sequence: CASTRQGQGYTL. CDR3 nucleotides: TGTGCCAGCACCCGACAGGGGCAAGGCTACACCCTC.

This clone turned up a few times. This chain links TRBV25-1 with TRBJ2-7; the D gene is possibly TRBD2 (6 bases). The CDR3 has 16 amino acids. Trimming took off 3 bases at V and 2 bases at J, with 17 bases between the two ends. CDR1 and CDR2 (germline): MGHDK, SYGVNS. This chain's CDR3 is CASSEAGRTGAYEQYF. In DNA form, the CDR3 reads TGTGCCAGCAGTGAGGCAGGTCGGACGGGGGCCTACGAGCAGTACTTC.

The chain joins TRBV19 to TRBJ1-1; 11 positions match TRBD1. The ends lost 5 bases at V and 5 bases at J; junction bases unmatched: 4. Per the germline V gene, CDR1 is LNHDA and CDR2 is SQIVND (reference sequence). This CDR3 is built from 14 residues. The CDR3, as DNA: TGTGCCAGTAGTCTCGGACAGGGGGCTACTGAAGCTTTCTTT. This gives the protein CASSLGQGATEAFF.

This clone was detected only a few times. The V call is TRBV6-1, the J call TRBJ2-7; 7 bases align to TRBD2. The germline V gene has CDR1 MNHNS and CDR2 SASEGT. J was trimmed by 5 bases and V by 6 bases; bases with no gene match: 7. The CDR3 totals 13 residues. As DNA, the CDR3 is TGTGCCAGCAGGGAACCGGGACTACACGAGCAGTACTTC. Its translation is CASREPGLHEQYF.

For the CDR3, the DNA is TGTGCCAGCAGTTTATCCAGGGGTGGAGAAAAACTGTTTTTT. It encodes CASSLSRGGEKLFF. The chain carries TRBV28 and TRBJ1-4; D is perhaps TRBD1 (6 bases). This CDR3 has 14 amino acids. V lost 1 base to trimming and J lost 8 bases, with 11 bases between them. Looked up from germline, CDR1 is MDHEN and CDR2 is SYDVKM.

The chain joins TRBV6-5 to TRBJ1-1; TRBD1 aligns across 9 bases. This CDR3 has 15 residues. V lost 2 bases to trimming and J lost 3 bases; unmatched junction nucleotides: 4. CDR1 is MNHEY and CDR2 is SVGAGI in the germline V gene. This chain's CDR3 is CASSYTGTGYTEAFF. The CDR3 coding sequence is TGTGCCAGCAGTTACACCGGGACAGGGTACACTGAAGCTTTCTTT.

The genes are TRBV18 and TRBJ2-5; 8 nucleotides line up with TRBD2. Germline assignment: CDR1 KGHSH and CDR2 LQKENI. Germline trimming cut 4 bases from V and 4 bases from J; bases unmatched to any gene: 11. The CDR3 has 16 amino acids. The CDR3 DNA is TGTGCCAGCTCACGATCGACTAGCGTGGTGGGAGAGACCCAGTACTTC. Protein product: CASSRSTSVVGETQYF.

This clone was detected only a few times. The V gene is TRBV7-9, the J gene TRBJ1-1; D is ambiguous. The CDR3 is 18 amino acids. V lost 0 bases and J lost 3, with 20 bases in between. Germline V gives CDR1 SEHNR, CDR2 FQNEAQ (reference sequence). CDR3 DNA: TGTGCCAGCAGCTTAGCGAGGCAGCTATTGCCAATGGACACTGAAGCTTTCTTT. Residues: CASSLARQLLPMDTEAFF.

The chain links TRBV7-3 to TRBJ2-3; 8 nucleotides line up with TRBD1. This CDR3 has 12 residues. V lost 8 bases and J lost 3; bases outside the gene matches: 1. The germline V gene encodes CDR1 SGHTA and CDR2 FQGTGA. The CDR3 region has the DNA TGTGCCAGCGGACAGGGAACAGATACGCAGTATTTT. It translates to CASGQGTDTQYF.

The chain links TRBV9 to TRBJ2-7; TRBD2 aligns across 15 bases. The CDR3 spans 15 residues. Per the germline V gene, CDR1 is SGDLS and CDR2 is YYNGEE. The V and J ends lost 7 bases and 2 bases, in that order; junction bases with no gene match: 4. The CDR3 DNA reads as TGTGCCAGCGGCGGGACTAGCGGGAGGACCTACGAGCAGTACTTC. Translating gives CASGGTSGRTYEQYF.

This clone has a single count. This chain links TRBV7-3 with TRBJ1-1, with D possibly TRBD1 on 6 matching bases. Between the trimmed V and J ends, which lost 1 base and 5 bases, there was a span of 11 bases. Per germline, CDR1 SGHTA and CDR2 FQGTGA. This CDR3 has 14 residues. The CDR3 reads CASSLRGRGTEAFF. As DNA, the CDR3 is TGTGCCAGCAGCTTAAGGGGGCGAGGGACTGAAGCTTTCTTT.